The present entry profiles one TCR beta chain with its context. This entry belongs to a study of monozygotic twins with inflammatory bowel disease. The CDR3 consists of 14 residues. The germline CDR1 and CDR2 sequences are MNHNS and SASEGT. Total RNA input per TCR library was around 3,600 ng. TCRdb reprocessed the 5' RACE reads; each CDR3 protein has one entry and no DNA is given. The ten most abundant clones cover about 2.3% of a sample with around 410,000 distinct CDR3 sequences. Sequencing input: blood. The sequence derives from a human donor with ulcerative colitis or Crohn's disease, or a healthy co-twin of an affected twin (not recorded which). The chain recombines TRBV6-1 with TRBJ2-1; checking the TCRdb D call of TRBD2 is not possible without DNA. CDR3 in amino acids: CASRLTTFNNEQFF.